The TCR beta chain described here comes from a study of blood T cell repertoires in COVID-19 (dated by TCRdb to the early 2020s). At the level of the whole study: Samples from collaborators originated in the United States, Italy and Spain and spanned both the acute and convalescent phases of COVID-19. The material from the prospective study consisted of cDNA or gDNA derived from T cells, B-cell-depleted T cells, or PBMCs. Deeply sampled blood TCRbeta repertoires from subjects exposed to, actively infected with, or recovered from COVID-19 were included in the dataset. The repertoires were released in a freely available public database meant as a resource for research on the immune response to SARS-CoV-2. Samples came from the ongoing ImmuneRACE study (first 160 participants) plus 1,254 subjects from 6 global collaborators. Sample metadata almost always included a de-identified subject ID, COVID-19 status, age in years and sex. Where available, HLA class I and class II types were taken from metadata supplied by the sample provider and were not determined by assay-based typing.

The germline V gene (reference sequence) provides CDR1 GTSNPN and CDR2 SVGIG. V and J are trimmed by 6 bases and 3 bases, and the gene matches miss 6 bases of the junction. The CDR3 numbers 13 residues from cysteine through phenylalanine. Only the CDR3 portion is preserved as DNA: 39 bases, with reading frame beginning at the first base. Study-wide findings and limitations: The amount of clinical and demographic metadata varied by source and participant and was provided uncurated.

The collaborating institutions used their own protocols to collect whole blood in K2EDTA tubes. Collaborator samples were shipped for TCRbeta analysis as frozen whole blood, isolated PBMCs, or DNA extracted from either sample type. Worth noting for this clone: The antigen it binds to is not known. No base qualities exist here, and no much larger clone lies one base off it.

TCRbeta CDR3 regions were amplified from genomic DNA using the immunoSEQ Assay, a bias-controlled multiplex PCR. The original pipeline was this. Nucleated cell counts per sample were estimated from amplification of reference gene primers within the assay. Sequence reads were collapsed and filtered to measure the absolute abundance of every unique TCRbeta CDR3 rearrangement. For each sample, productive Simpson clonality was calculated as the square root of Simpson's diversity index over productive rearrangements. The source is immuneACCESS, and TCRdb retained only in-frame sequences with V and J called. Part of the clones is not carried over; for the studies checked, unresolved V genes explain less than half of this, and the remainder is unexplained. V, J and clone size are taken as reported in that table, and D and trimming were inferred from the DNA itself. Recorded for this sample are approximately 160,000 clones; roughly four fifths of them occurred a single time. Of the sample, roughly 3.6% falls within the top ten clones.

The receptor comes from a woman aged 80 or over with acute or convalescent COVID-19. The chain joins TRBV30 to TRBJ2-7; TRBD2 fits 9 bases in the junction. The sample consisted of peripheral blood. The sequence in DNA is TGTGCCTGTGTGCGGGGGGGAGGCTACGAGCAGTACTTC. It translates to CACVRGGGYEQYF.